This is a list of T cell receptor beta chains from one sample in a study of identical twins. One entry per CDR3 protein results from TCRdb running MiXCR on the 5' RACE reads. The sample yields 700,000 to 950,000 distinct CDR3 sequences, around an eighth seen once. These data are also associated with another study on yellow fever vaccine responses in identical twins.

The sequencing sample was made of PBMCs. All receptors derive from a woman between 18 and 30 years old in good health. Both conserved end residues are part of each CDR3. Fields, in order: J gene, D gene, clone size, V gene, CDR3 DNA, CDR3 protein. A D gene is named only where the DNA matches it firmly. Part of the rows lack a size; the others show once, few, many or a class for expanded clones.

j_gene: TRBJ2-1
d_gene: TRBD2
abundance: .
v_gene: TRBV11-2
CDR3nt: TGTGCCAGCAGCCACGGGACTAGCGGGGGTAGGGGCCGAAATGAGCAGTTCTTC
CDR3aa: CASSHGTSGGRGRNEQFF

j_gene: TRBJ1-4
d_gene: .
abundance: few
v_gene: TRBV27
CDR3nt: TGTGCCAGCAGTCCGATCGGGGAGGCGCGTGTTGAAAAACTGTTTTTT
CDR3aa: CASSPIGEARVEKLFF

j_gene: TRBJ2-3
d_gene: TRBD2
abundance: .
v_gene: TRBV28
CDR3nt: TGTGCCAGCAGTTCCGGACTAGCGGGGGGGCTCTCAGATACGCAGTATTTT
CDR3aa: CASSSGLAGGLSDTQYF

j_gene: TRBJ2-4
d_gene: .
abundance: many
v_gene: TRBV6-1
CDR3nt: TGTGCCAGCAGCCCCCGGGAAGCCAAAAACATTCAGTACTTC
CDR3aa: CASSPREAKNIQYF

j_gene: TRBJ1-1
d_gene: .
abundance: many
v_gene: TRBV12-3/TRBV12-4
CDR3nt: TGTGCCAGCAGGGCCACAGGGAAAATGAACACTGAAGCTTTCTTT
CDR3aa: CASRATGKMNTEAFF

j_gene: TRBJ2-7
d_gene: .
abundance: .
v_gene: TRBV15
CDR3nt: TGTGCCACCAGCAGAGGGGACACCAGCCACGAGCAGTACTTC
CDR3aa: CATSRGDTSHEQYF

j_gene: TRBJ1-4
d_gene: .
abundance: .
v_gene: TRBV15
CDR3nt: TGTGCCACCAGCACCGTTAATGAAAAACTGTTTTTT
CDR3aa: CATSTVNEKLFF

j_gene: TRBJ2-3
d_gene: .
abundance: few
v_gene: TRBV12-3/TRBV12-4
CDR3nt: TGTGCCAGCAACTCGCCTCGGTCAGGACTCCGCCCCACAGATACGCAGTATTTT
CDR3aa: CASNSPRSGLRPTDTQYF

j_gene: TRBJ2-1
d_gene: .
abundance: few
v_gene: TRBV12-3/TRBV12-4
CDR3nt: TGTGCCAGCAGTTTCCTTCGGGGACTGAACAATGAGCAGTTCTTC
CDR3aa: CASSFLRGLNNEQFF

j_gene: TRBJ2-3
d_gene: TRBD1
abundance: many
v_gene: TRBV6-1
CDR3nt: TGTGCCAGCAGCCGCTCCGGGACAGTCACAGATACGCAGTATTTT
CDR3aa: CASSRSGTVTDTQYF

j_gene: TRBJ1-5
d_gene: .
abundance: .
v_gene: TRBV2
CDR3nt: TGTGCCAGCAGGCTGGGTTATAGCAATCAGCCCCAGCATTTT
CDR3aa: CASRLGYSNQPQHF

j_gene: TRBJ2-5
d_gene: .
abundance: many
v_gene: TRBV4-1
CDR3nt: TGCGCCAGCAGCCAAGGGGCCCAGAAAATGGAGACCCAGTACTTC
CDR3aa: CASSQGAQKMETQYF

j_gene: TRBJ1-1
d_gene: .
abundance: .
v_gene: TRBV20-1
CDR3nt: TGCAGTGCTAGAGCGGCGGGGGGGGACACTGAAGCTTTCTTT
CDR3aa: CSARAAGGDTEAFF

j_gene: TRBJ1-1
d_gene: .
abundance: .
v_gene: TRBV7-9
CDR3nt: TGTGCCAGCAGCCCGATCGACAAGGCAAACACTGAAGCTTTCTTT
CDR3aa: CASSPIDKANTEAFF

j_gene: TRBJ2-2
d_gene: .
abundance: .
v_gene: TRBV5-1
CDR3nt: TGCGCCAGCAGCGTTGGGCATGGGGGCACCGGGGAGCTGTTTTTT
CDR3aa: CASSVGHGGTGELFF

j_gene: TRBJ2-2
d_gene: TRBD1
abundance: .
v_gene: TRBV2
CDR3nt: TGTGCCAGCAAGCTGGGACAGCTGAACACCGGGGAGCTGTTTTTT
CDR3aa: CASKLGQLNTGELFF

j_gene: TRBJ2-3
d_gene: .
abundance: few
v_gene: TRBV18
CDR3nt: TGTGCCAGCTCACCACCCGGGAGACTTTCACATACGCAGTATTTT
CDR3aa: CASSPPGRLSHTQYF

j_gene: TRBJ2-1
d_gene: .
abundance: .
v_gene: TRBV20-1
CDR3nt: TGCAGTGCTAGGTGGGCGGACTCCTACAATGAGCAGTTCTTC
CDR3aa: CSARWADSYNEQFF

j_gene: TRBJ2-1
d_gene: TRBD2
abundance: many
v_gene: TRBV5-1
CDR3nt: TGCGCCAGCAGCTTGGCGACTAGCTCCAAAACCAATGAGCAGTTCTTC
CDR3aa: CASSLATSSKTNEQFF

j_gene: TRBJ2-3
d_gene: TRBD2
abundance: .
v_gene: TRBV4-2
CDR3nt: TGTGCCAGCAGCCAAGAACCAGCGGGAGCCACAGATACGCAGTATTTT
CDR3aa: CASSQEPAGATDTQYF

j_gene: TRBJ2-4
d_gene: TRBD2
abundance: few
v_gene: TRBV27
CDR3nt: TGTGCCAGCGGATCCGGGGGGAAGGGACCTAAAAACATTCAGTACTTC
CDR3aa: CASGSGGKGPKNIQYF

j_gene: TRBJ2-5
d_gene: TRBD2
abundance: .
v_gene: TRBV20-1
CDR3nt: TGCAGTGCTAGTGACGGACTAGCGGGGTTAGAGACCCAGTACTTC
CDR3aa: CSASDGLAGLETQYF

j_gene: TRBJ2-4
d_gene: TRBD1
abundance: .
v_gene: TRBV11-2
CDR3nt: TGTGCCAGCAGCTTGCCAGGGGGAAACATTCAGTACTTC
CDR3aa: CASSLPGGNIQYF

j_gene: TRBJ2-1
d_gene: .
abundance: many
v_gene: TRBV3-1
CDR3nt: TGTGCCAGCAGCACCCATCTGGGCGGCGATGAGCAGTTCTTC
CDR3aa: CASSTHLGGDEQFF

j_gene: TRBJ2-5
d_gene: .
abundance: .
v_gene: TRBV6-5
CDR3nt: TGTGCCAGCAGTTTAATTCCCGCGGGTGAGACCCAGTACTTC
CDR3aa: CASSLIPAGETQYF

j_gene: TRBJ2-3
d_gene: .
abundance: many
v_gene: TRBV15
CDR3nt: TGTGCCACCAGCAGTCTACACGGATACACAGATACGCAGTATTTT
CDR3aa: CATSSLHGYTDTQYF

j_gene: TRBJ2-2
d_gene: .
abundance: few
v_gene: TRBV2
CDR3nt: TGTGCCAGTGTCTTGGGGGCCGGGGAGCTGTTTTTT
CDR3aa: CASVLGAGELFF

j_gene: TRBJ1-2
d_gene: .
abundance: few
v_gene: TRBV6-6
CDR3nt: TGTGCCAGCAAAGAGGCAAATGGCTACACCTTC
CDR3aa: CASKEANGYTF

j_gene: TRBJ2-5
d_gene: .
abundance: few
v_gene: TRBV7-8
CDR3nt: TGTGCCAGCAGCGACCGGGGGAAGACCCAGTACTTC
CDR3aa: CASSDRGKTQYF

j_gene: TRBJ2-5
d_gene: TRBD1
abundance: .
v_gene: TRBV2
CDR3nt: TGTGCCAGCAGTGATGAGGGACAGGTTTTGGGGACCCAGTACTTC
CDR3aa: CASSDEGQVLGTQYF

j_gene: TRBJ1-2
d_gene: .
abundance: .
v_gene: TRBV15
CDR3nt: TGTGCCACCAGCGCCCGGGACTACGGCTACACCTTC
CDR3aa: CATSARDYGYTF

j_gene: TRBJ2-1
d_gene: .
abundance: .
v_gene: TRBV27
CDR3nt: TGTGCCAGCACTCCCTCCTTCTCCTACAATGAGCAGTTCTTC
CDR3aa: CASTPSFSYNEQFF

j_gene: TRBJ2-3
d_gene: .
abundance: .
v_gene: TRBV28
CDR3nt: TGTGCCAGCAGTTTTCCCTCGGACATCACAGATACGCAGTATTTT
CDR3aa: CASSFPSDITDTQYF

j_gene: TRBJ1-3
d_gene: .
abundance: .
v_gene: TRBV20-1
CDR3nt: TGCAGTGCTAGAGATTATGGGGGAGTGCGAGGAAACACCATATATTTT
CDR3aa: CSARDYGGVRGNTIYF

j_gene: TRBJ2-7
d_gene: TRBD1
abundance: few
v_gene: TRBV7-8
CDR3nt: TGTGCCAGCAGCCACACGACAGGGGCCTCCTACGAGCAGTACTTC
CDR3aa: CASSHTTGASYEQYF

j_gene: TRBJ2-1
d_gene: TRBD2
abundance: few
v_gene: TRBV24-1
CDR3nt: TGTGCCACCAGTCGCAGGACTAGCCCATCTGACAGTGAGCAGTTCTTC
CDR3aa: CATSRRTSPSDSEQFF

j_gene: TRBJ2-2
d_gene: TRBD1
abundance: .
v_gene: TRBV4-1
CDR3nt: TGCGCCAGCAGCCATACCCGGGACAGAGGGCCCGGGGAGCTGTTTTTT
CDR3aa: CASSHTRDRGPGELFF

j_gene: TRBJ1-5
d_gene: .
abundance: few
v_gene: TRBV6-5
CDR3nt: TGTGCCAGCAGTTACTCGATACGGCAGCCCCAGCATTTT
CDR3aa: CASSYSIRQPQHF

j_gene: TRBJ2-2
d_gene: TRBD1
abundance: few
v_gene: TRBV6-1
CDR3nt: TGTGCCAGCAGTGAGGGACAGGTAACGACGAACACCGGGGAGCTGTTTTTT
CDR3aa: CASSEGQVTTNTGELFF

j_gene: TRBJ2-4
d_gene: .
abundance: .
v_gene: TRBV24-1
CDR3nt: TGTGCCACCAGTGATCCGCTCCACCAGGGATTAGCCAAAAACATTCAGTACTTC
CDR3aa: CATSDPLHQGLAKNIQYF

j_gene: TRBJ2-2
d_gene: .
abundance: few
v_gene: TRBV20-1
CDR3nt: TGCAGTGCTAGAGAGTTTACCGGGCTTGGGGGGTCTGGCAACACCGGGGAGCTGTTTTTT
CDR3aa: CSAREFTGLGGSGNTGELFF

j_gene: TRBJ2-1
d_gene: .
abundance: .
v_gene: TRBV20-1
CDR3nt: TGCAGTGCTAGAGTGGGGGCTAGTCGCTACAATGAGCAGTTCTTC
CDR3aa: CSARVGASRYNEQFF

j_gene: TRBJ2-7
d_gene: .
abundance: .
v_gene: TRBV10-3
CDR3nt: TGTGCCATCAGTGCCCTCGGCGGGAAGGACGAGCAGTACTTC
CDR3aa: CAISALGGKDEQYF

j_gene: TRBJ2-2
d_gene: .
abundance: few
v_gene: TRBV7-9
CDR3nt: TGTGCCAGCACCCCCGGGTCGGGGGCCCACACCGGGGAGCTGTTTTTT
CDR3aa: CASTPGSGAHTGELFF

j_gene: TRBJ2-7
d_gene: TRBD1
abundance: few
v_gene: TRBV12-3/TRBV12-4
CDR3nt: TGTGCCAGCAGTTCACCGGGACAGGGATTCTACGAGCAGTACTTC
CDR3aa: CASSSPGQGFYEQYF

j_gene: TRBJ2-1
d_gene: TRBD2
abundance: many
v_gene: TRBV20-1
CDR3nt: TGCAGTGCTAGAGATCCTCCCGGGAGGGCCGTCGATGAGCAGTTCTTC
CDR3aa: CSARDPPGRAVDEQFF

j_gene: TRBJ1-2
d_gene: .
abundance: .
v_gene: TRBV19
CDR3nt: TGTGCCAGTAGTATAGGGGAGGTCAACTATGGCTACACCTTC
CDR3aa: CASSIGEVNYGYTF

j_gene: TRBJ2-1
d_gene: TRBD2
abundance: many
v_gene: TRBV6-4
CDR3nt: TGTGCCAGCAGCCCGGGACTAGCGGGAGCTGAGCAGTTCTTC
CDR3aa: CASSPGLAGAEQFF

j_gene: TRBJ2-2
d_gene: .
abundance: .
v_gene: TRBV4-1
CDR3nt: TGCGCCAGCAGCCAAGTGGTAGGGTCGAACACCGGGGAGCTGTTTTTT
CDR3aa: CASSQVVGSNTGELFF

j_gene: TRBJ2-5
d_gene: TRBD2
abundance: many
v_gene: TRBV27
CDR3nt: TGTGCCAGCACGACTAGCGGGGCCAAGAGACCCCAGTACTTC
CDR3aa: CASTTSGAKRPQYF

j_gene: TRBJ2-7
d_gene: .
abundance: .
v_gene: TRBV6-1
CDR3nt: TGTGCCAGCAGTATAGGCCTGGGGGGCTCCTACGAGCAGTACTTC
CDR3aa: CASSIGLGGSYEQYF

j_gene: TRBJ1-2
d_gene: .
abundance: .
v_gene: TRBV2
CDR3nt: TGTGCCAGCAGTGGAGCGGTTGGCTACACCTTC
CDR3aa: CASSGAVGYTF

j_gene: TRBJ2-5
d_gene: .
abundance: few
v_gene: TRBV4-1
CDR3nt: TGCGCCAGCAGCGATCTAGCGAGAACCTTCCAAGAGACCCAGTACTTC
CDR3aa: CASSDLARTFQETQYF

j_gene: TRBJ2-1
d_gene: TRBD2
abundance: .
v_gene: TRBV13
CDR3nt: TGTGCCAGCAGGCCCAGGGGGCTAGCGGGGGTATCCTCCTACAATGAGCAGTTCTTC
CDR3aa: CASRPRGLAGVSSYNEQFF

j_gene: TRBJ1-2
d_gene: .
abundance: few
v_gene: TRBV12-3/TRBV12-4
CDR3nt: TGTGCCAGCAGCCTAGGGAGTGCAGGACAAAGTGGCTACACCTTC
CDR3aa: CASSLGSAGQSGYTF

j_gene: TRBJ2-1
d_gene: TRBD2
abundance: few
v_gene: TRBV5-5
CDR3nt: TGTGCCAGCAGCCTTAAGACTAGCGGGGGGCGGTATGAGCAGTTCTTC
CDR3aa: CASSLKTSGGRYEQFF

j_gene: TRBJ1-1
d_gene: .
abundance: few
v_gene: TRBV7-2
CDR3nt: TGTGCCAGCAGCTTAGGGGGTGGCAAGTCTGAAGCTTTCTTT
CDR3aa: CASSLGGGKSEAFF

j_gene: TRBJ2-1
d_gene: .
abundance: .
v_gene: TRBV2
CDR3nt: TGTGCCAGCAGGAACAAGGACAGAGAGCAGTTCTTC
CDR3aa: CASRNKDREQFF

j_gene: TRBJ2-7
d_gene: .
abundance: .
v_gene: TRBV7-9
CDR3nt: TGTGCCAGCAGCTCTGGGGCAGCGAGCTACGAGCAGTACTTC
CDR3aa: CASSSGAASYEQYF